This T cell receptor (beta chain) was captured in a study of monozygotic twins with inflammatory bowel disease. Germline values: CDR1 MNHNY, CDR2 SVGAGI (reference sequence). CDR3 length: 13 amino acids. No DNA is given; TCRdb re-called the 5' RACE reads and lists each CDR3 protein once. The sample totals some 160,000 distinct CDR3 sequences. The clonotype originates from a human donor with ulcerative colitis or Crohn's disease, or a healthy co-twin of an affected twin (not recorded which). The chain is built from TRBV6-6 and TRBJ2-5; TCRdb proposes TRBD1, but this gene call is untestable without DNA. Sequenced sample: blood. This chain's CDR3 is CASTRSGGETQYF.